A single sample is the source of the 9 T cell receptor beta chains below, sequenced in a study of T cells in Graves' hyperthyroidism and ophthalmopathy. RNA transcripts were the template for amplifying TCR beta CDR3 regions. The HTBI primer set drove a first-round RT-PCR of the TCR CDR3. One entry per CDR3 protein, called by TCRdb with MiXCR from the multiplex PCR reads. This table has 250,000 to 300,000 distinct CDR3 sequences, roughly 15% appearing once. The sample taken for sequencing was blood. The receptors originated from a middle-aged woman with Graves' hyperthyroidism that later progressed to Graves' ophthalmopathy.

This clonotype has more than one count but fewer than ten. CDR3 residues: CASRLGGTYGYTF. CDR3 in DNA: TGTGCCAGCCGCTTAGGGGGAACCTATGGCTACACCTTC. This chain links TRBV28 with TRBJ1-2, with D possibly matching TRBD1 (6 bases). Per the germline V gene, CDR1 is MDHEN and CDR2 is SYDVKM. CDR3 length: 13 residues. Trimming removed 8 bases at V and 4 bases at J, with 14 bases between.

There are a few counts of this clonotype. The chain carries TRBV5-1 and TRBJ2-2; the D gene is possibly TRBD1 (5 bases). CDR1 and CDR2 (germline): SGHRS, YFSETQ. The CDR3 consists of 15 residues. V dropped 1 base and J dropped 1 base, with 8 bases sitting between them. Written as DNA, the CDR3 is TGCGCCAGCAGCTTGAGTCAGGGGAACACCGGGGAGCTGTTTTTT. It translates to CASSLSQGNTGELFF.

The chain combines TRBV3-1 with TRBJ2-2, with unresolved D. With 1 base removed from V and 0 bases from J, the gap between germline ends came to 9 bases. Germline lookup yields CDR1 LGHDT and CDR2 YNNKEL (reference sequence). The CDR3 loop spans 16 amino acids. CDR3 coding DNA: TGTGCCAGCAGCCAAGCGGATTGGTCGAACACCGGGGAGCTGTTTTTT. Translated: CASSQADWSNTGELFF.

This clonotype was recorded at least ten times. This rearrangement joins TRBV2 to TRBJ2-1; the D is unclear. Trimming removed 3 bases from V and 9 bases from J, with 9 bases in between. The CDR3 length is 12 residues. Germline V gene sequence: CDR1 SNHLY, CDR2 FYNNEI. CDR3 DNA: TGTGCCAGCAGTGAGGAGTGGAGTGAGCAGTTCTTC. Translating gives CASSEEWSEQFF.

The chain couples TRBV14 to TRBJ1-1; D possibly corresponds to TRBD1 (5 bases). The germline V and J ends were trimmed by 0 bases and 5 bases, with 16 bases remaining between them. The CDR3 has 16 amino acids. Germline CDR1 is SGHDN and CDR2 is FVKESK. In nucleotides, the CDR3 is TGTGCCAGCAGCCAAGAAATAGTGGGGAAGGGGACTGAAGCTTTCTTT. It specifies CASSQEIVGKGTEAFF.

The chain recombines TRBV19 with TRBJ1-5; 8 positions agree with TRBD1. This CDR3 has 14 residues. The V segment lost 4 bases and the J segment 4 bases; nucleotides outside the gene matches: 3. The germline V gene encodes CDR1 LNHDA and CDR2 SQIVND (reference sequence). The CDR3 nucleotides read TGTGCCAGTAGTAAAAGGACAGGGAATCAGCCCCAGCATTTT. Encoded protein: CASSKRTGNQPQHF. The full variable domain, completed using reference TRBV19 and TRBJ1-5, is DGGITQSPKYLFRKEGQNVTLSCEQNLNHDAMYWYRQDPGQGLRLIYYSQIVNDFQKGDIAEGYSVSREKKESFPLTVTSAQKNPTAFYLCASSKRTGNQPQHFGDGTRLSIL.

This clonotype was picked up many times. The gene calls are TRBV11-2 and TRBJ2-7; 7 nucleotides line up with TRBD2. The CDR3 runs to 16 residues. Germline trimming cut 5 bases from V and 4 bases from J; bases unmatched to any gene: 14. In germline, CDR1 is SGHAT, CDR2 FQNNGV. DNA of the CDR3: TGTGCCAGCAGCCGAATTGGAGGGAGGGCAATTTACGAGCAGTACTTC. Protein: CASSRIGGRAIYEQYF.

This clonotype was seen many times. The chain employs TRBV20-1 and TRBJ2-7, with no clear D. The CDR3 loop spans 16 amino acids. Germline V gene data show CDR1 as DFQATT and CDR2 as SNEGSKA (reference sequence). Trimming took off 3 bases at V and 6 bases at J, with 24 bases between the two ends. CDR3 in amino acids: CSARRTRLGGISEQYF. CDR3 nucleotide sequence: TGCAGTGCTAGGAGAACCCGGCTCGGTGGCATTTCCGAGCAGTACTTC.

This clonotype appeared many times. The chain employs TRBV20-1 and TRBJ2-2, with 11 positions matching TRBD2. The CDR3 runs 15 residues. The J segment lost 7 bases and the V segment lost 5 bases, leaving 9 bases of the junction unmatched. Germline V gene data show CDR1 as DFQATT and CDR2 as SNEGSKA (reference sequence). CDR3 residues: CSASGTSGWGGELFF. Here the CDR3 DNA reads TGCAGTGCTTCCGGGACTAGCGGTTGGGGCGGGGAGCTGTTTTTT.